This TCR beta chain was identified in a study of T cells in Graves' hyperthyroidism and ophthalmopathy. Study results and caveats: Most thyroid clonotypes expanded above 0.001 appeared in blood too.

As to this clonotype: The target antigen is unknown.

V was clipped by 3 bases and J by 6 bases, with 17 bases between them. Germline CDR1 is DFQATT and CDR2 is SNEGSKA (reference sequence). The CDR3 loop spans 15 amino acids. RNA transcripts served as the template for amplifying TCR beta CDR3 regions. In the first-round RT-PCR of the TCR CDR3, the HTBI primer set was used. MiXCR was run by TCRdb on the multiplex PCR reads, yielding one entry per CDR3 protein. The sample consists of about 720,000 distinct CDR3 sequences, 15% to 20% of them appearing once. The sample taken for sequencing was blood. This receptor was taken from a woman between 45 and 60 years old with Graves' hyperthyroidism that later progressed to Graves' ophthalmopathy. V usage is TRBV20-1 and J usage is TRBJ1-4, with a tentative D call TRBD1 (5 bases). CDR3 residues: CSARFPDSIDEKLFF. CDR3 DNA: TGCAGTGCTAGGTTTCCCGACAGCATTGATGAAAAACTGTTTTTT.